This entry features one T cell receptor beta chain sequence. Its antigen is not known. The data stem from a study of graft-versus-host responses after intestinal transplantation. Points from the study as a whole: Present in recipient marrow, GvH clones included some that appeared first in ileum or blood.

Processing of graft tissue released intraepithelial and lamina propria lymphocytes. V lost 1 base to trimming and J lost 7 bases, with 3 bases between them. Germline V gene sequence: CDR1 SGHDT, CDR2 YYEEEE. The CDR3 has 10 residues. The protocol was immunoSEQ multiplex PCR, while the TCRdb copy is restricted to in-frame clones and leaves out a portion. The profile shows 11,000 to 15,000 clones, roughly 81% of them singletons. Sequencing used ileum tissue, obtained 16 days after intestinal transplant. The receptor was derived from a human patient who received an intestinal transplant, so some T cells may come from the graft donor. The V and J genes are TRBV5-6 and TRBJ2-7; D gene uncertain. This CDR3 is CASSLHEQYF. The CDR3 coding sequence is TGTGCCAGCAGCTTGCATGAGCAGTACTTC.